Here is one T cell receptor (beta chain) with its context. The antigen is undetermined. The germline V gene encodes CDR1 MNHEY and CDR2 SMNVEV (reference sequence). V was cut by 0 bases and J by 8 bases, with 23 bases left in between. The CDR3 covers 18 residues. The entry originates in a study of T cell responses to AZD1222 COVID-19 vaccine. The overall study: Second doses that came at about 4 or about 12 weeks were put together. Study-level points and caveats: Samples come after the peak T cell response, not at day 14. Across spike, vaccine-associated CD4 TCRs were found, dominant at 160-218 and 743-854. At study baseline, merely several AZD1222 recipients were seropositive.

Data came from immunoSEQ multiplex PCR; TCRdb stores just in-frame clones and leaves some out. This table has 150,000 to 200,000 clones, 94% appearing once. The clonotype was recovered from an adult in good health. V and J are TRBV27 and TRBJ2-1; D not resolved. Specimen: peripheral blood, collected on day 0 of AZD1222 vaccination. CDR3 sequence (DNA): TGTGCCAGCAGTTTATCGTATCCAACCGTGACCCGTGGCGATGAGCAGTTCTTC. This encodes CASSLSYPTVTRGDEQFF.